The rows below give T cell receptor beta chains drawn from one sample of a study of cytomegalovirus exposure and HLA in healthy donors. Clones were sequenced by immunoSEQ multiplex PCR, and TCRdb holds only the in-frame ones, with some missing. The sample yields roughly 130,000 clones, about four fifths seen once. The sequenced sample consisted of PBMCs. The receptors were gathered from a man between 18 and 35 years old in good health and CMV-seronegative. CDR3s include the opening cysteine and the closing phenylalanine or tryptophan. A D gene is named only where the DNA matches it firmly. Size is omitted from some rows. Given values are once, few, many or a class for expanded clones.

>TRBD2|TRBV27|TRBJ2-5|-
CASSFWGGRETQYF
TGTGCCAGCAGTTTCTGGGGAGGGCGAGAGACCCAGTACTTC
>-|TRBV30|TRBJ1-4|-
CAWSEDSFATNEKLFF
TGTGCCTGGAGTGAAGACAGTTTCGCAACTAATGAAAAACTGTTTTTT
>-|TRBV5-4|TRBJ2-3|-
CASSFGGTSTDTQYF
TGTGCCAGCAGCTTTGGCGGAACTAGCACAGATACGCAGTATTTT
>-|TRBV6-5|TRBJ1-6|few
CASSYDRREVGSPLHF
TGTGCCAGCAGTTATGACAGGCGGGAGGTGGGTTCACCCCTCCACTTT
>TRBD1|TRBV27|TRBJ2-7|-
CASSMDRASGEQYF
TGTGCCAGCAGTATGGACAGGGCCTCGGGGGAGCAGTACTTC
>TRBD2|TRBV9|TRBJ2-7|-
CASSLGLAEYEQYF
TGTGCCAGCAGCTTGGGACTAGCGGAATACGAGCAGTACTTC
>-|TRBV11-3|TRBJ2-7|-
CASSVGPLYEQYF
TGTGCCAGCAGCGTGGGCCCACTCTACGAGCAGTACTTC
>TRBD1|TRBV5-4|TRBJ2-7|-
CASSTNTGGGEQYF
TGTGCCAGCAGCACCAACACAGGGGGCGGCGAGCAGTACTTC
>TRBD2|TRBV30|TRBJ2-7|once
CAWSGRTSGSGPREQYF
TGTGCCTGGAGCGGAAGGACTAGCGGGAGTGGTCCTAGAGAGCAGTACTTC
>-|TRBV7-2|TRBJ2-1|-
CASSLGGDGSWSYNEQFF
TGTGCCAGCAGCTTAGGAGGCGACGGGAGTTGGAGTTACAATGAGCAGTTCTTC
>TRBD2|TRBV28|TRBJ2-7|once
CATMTSGNYEQYF
TGTGCCACCATGACTAGCGGGAACTACGAGCAGTACTTC
>-|TRBV10-3|TRBJ1-1|-
CAISLQENTEAFF
TGTGCCATCAGCCTACAGGAGAACACTGAAGCTTTCTTT
>-|TRBV7-8|TRBJ2-5|-
CASSPRDRRGWETQYF
TGTGCCAGCAGCCCACGAGACCGAAGGGGTTGGGAGACCCAGTACTTC
>-|TRBV4-1|TRBJ1-1|-
CASSQARLAGAKIYTEAFF
TGCGCCAGCAGCCAAGCTCGACTCGCAGGGGCAAAGATTTACACTGAAGCTTTCTTT
>TRBD1|TRBV6-1|TRBJ2-7|-
CASSHRDRDYEQYF
TGTGCCAGCAGCCACCGGGACAGGGACTACGAGCAGTACTTC
>TRBD1|TRBV6-6|TRBJ1-5|-
CASRAQSGQGGAQHF
TGTGCCAGCAGGGCTCAATCCGGACAGGGTGGGGCCCAGCATTTT
>TRBD1|TRBV5-1|TRBJ1-1|few
CASSLNLDRGSEAFF
TGCGCCAGCAGCCTAAACCTGGACAGGGGAAGTGAAGCTTTCTTT
>TRBD2|TRBV18|TRBJ2-1|-
CASSPPGVAGGYEQFF
TGTGCCAGCTCACCACCGGGAGTAGCGGGAGGGTATGAGCAGTTCTTC
>-|TRBV30|TRBJ2-7|-
CAWTSTGTPARLKQYF
TGTGCCTGGACCAGCACTGGGACACCTGCTAGACTCAAGCAGTACTTC
>-|TRBV2|TRBJ2-1|-
CASSQRLSSYNEQFF
TGTGCCAGCAGTCAGCGGCTGAGCTCCTACAATGAGCAGTTCTTC
>-|TRBV29-1|TRBJ2-1|-
CSVDRIRGNEQFF
TGCAGCGTTGACCGTATTCGGGGCAATGAGCAGTTCTTC
>TRBD2|TRBV7-8|TRBJ2-1|-
CASSSIGLGLAGFEQFF
TGTGCCAGCAGCTCCATAGGCCTGGGACTAGCTGGGTTTGAGCAGTTCTTC
>TRBD2|TRBV12-5|TRBJ2-1|many
CASGLVRPYTGFERERYNEQFF
TGTGCTAGTGGTTTGGTACGGCCTTATACGGGGTTTGAGCGGGAGAGATACAATGAGCAGTTCTTC
>-|TRBV20-1|TRBJ2-7|-
CSASFSYEQYF
TGCAGTGCTAGCTTCTCCTACGAGCAGTACTTC
>-|TRBV4-2|TRBJ2-2|-
CASSQDPEGRGTGELFF
TGTGCCAGCAGCCAAGATCCGGAGGGGAGAGGCACCGGGGAGCTGTTTTTT
>TRBD2|TRBV7-2|TRBJ2-1|-
CASNSREGKNEQFF
TGTGCCAGCAACTCGCGGGAGGGTAAAAATGAGCAGTTCTTC
>-|TRBV7-2|TRBJ1-6|-
CASSSLGGVNSPLHF
TGTGCCAGCAGCTCTCTGGGTGGAGTCAATTCACCCCTCCACTTT
>TRBD2|TRBV11-3|TRBJ2-3|once
CASSPGTSGTDTQYF
TGTGCCAGCAGTCCAGGGACTAGCGGGACAGATACGCAGTATTTT
>TRBD2|TRBV5-6|TRBJ2-7|few
CASRGLSGRNYEQYF
TGTGCCAGCAGGGGACTAAGCGGGAGGAATTACGAGCAGTACTTC
>TRBD2|TRBV5-1|TRBJ2-2|-
CASSTGLAGAGTGELFF
TGCGCCAGCAGCACGGGACTAGCGGGAGCGGGGACCGGGGAGCTGTTTTTT
>TRBD2|TRBV2|TRBJ2-1|once
CASTQLAGGYFEQFF
TGTGCCAGCACCCAACTAGCGGGAGGATATTTTGAGCAGTTCTTC
>TRBD1|TRBV5-8|TRBJ2-3|once
CASSSGQGTDTQYF
TGTGCCAGCAGCTCGGGACAGGGCACAGATACGCAGTATTTT
>TRBD2|TRBV19|TRBJ2-1|-
CASSNQGPSGDYNEQFF
TGTGCCAGTAGTAATCAGGGTCCTAGCGGGGACTACAATGAGCAGTTCTTC
>TRBD2|TRBV11-2|TRBJ2-1|-
CASSLAGGTHNEQFF
TGTGCCAGCAGCTTAGCGGGAGGGACCCACAATGAGCAGTTCTTC
>-|TRBV7-9|TRBJ2-5|-
CASSSSGVQETQYF
TGTGCCAGCAGCTCATCAGGGGTCCAAGAGACCCAGTACTTC
>-|TRBV9|TRBJ2-3|-
CASSAPSLERTTDTQYF
TGTGCCAGCAGCGCCCCCTCTCTAGAGCGGACCACAGATACGCAGTATTTT
>TRBD1|TRBV7-2|TRBJ1-5|-
CASSFDRARSQPQHF
TGTGCCAGCAGCTTCGACAGGGCGAGAAGTCAGCCCCAGCATTTT
>TRBD2|TRBV5-1|TRBJ2-1|-
CASSGLAGSYNEQFF
TGCGCCAGCAGCGGACTAGCGGGGTCCTACAATGAGCAGTTCTTC
>TRBD1|TRBV15|TRBJ2-5|-
CATSRGGGQGEETQYF
TGTGCCACCAGCAGAGGAGGCGGACAGGGGGAAGAGACCCAGTACTTC
>TRBD2|TRBV4-3|TRBJ2-1|-
CASSQDDGTSGYEQFF
TGCGCCAGCAGCCAAGATGACGGGACTAGCGGGTATGAGCAGTTCTTC
>TRBD2|TRBV19|TRBJ2-1|-
CASSILAGGNSYNEQFF
TGTGCCAGTAGTATTTTAGCGGGGGGGAACTCCTACAATGAGCAGTTCTTC
>-|TRBV30|TRBJ1-2|few
CACHRDTGYTF
TGTGCCTGCCACCGGGACACAGGCTACACCTTC
>TRBD1|TRBV19|TRBJ1-5|-
CASSRGQGANQPQHF
TGTGCCAGTAGTAGGGGACAGGGGGCCAATCAGCCCCAGCATTTT
>-|TRBV30|TRBJ1-2|-
CAWSVGDYGYTF
TGTGCCTGGTCAGTTGGAGACTATGGCTACACCTTC
>-|TRBV5-1|TRBJ2-2|-
CASTVGGTGELFF
TGCGCCAGTACAGTCGGGGGCACCGGGGAGCTGTTTTTT
>-|TRBV19|TRBJ1-2|-
CASSIADSGYTF
TGTGCCAGTAGTATAGCGGACAGTGGCTACACCTTC
>-|TRBV6-6|TRBJ1-1|few
CASREVDCGAFF
TGTGCCAGCCGGGAAGTGGATTGTGGGGCTTTCTTT
>-|TRBV9|TRBJ2-5|-
CASSVGAGVSGETQYF
TGTGCCAGCAGCGTAGGGGCAGGTGTATCTGGGGAGACCCAGTACTTC
>TRBD2|TRBV7-3|TRBJ2-1|-
CASSLSGGSYNEQFF
TGTGCCAGCAGCTTATCTGGCGGGAGTTACAATGAGCAGTTCTTC
>TRBD1|TRBV5-4|TRBJ2-1|few
CASSGTGTGSDEQFF
TGTGCCAGCAGCGGAACCGGGACAGGGAGCGATGAGCAGTTCTTC
>-|TRBV11-2|TRBJ2-2|-
CASSLSSSGAGELFF
TGTGCCAGCAGCTTGTCTAGCTCGGGGGCCGGGGAGCTGTTTTTT
>-|TRBV7-6|TRBJ2-5|once
CASSLARQETQYF
TGTGCCAGCAGCTTAGCCAGACAAGAGACCCAGTACTTC